This T cell receptor beta chain was identified during a study of graft-versus-host responses after intestinal transplantation. Whole-study context: Among the recipients, transplants were multivisceral, liver-intestinal, or isolated intestinal. Recipients across the board were started on anti-thymocyte globulin induction, then kept on tacrolimus and steroids for roughly 3 years. Findings and caveats of the study: Marrow from the recipient contained GvH clones, some of which had appeared first in ileum or blood.

The V gene's germline CDR1 is SGHVS and CDR2 FQNEAQ. The V and J ends lost 1 base and 4 bases, in that order; junction bases with no gene match: 4. The CDR3 spans 15 residues. Remarks on this clone: Antigen specificity is unknown.

The method was immunoSEQ multiplex PCR; TCRdb's version includes in-frame clones alone and lacks a portion of them. The sample comprises under 100,000 clones, roughly 93% of which are singletons, and approximately 0.19% rests with the top ten. This chain links TRBV7-8 with TRBJ1-2; 9 bases are shared with TRBD1. The sequence derives from a human donor who was the organ donor for an intestinal transplant. The material was unstimulated CD4+ T cells sorted from spleen or lymph node cells, obtained before transplant. CDR3 protein: CASSLGGQGIYGYTF. CDR3 DNA: TGTGCCAGCAGCTTAGGTGGACAGGGGATCTATGGCTACACCTTC. Full variable domain (outside the CDR3, taken from reference TRBV7-8 and TRBJ1-2): GAGVSQSPRYKVAKRGQDVALRCDPISGHVSLFWYQQALGQGPEFLTYFQNEAQLDKSGLPSDRFFAERPEGSVSTLKIQRTQQEDSAVYLCASSLGGQGIYGYTFGSGTRLTVV.